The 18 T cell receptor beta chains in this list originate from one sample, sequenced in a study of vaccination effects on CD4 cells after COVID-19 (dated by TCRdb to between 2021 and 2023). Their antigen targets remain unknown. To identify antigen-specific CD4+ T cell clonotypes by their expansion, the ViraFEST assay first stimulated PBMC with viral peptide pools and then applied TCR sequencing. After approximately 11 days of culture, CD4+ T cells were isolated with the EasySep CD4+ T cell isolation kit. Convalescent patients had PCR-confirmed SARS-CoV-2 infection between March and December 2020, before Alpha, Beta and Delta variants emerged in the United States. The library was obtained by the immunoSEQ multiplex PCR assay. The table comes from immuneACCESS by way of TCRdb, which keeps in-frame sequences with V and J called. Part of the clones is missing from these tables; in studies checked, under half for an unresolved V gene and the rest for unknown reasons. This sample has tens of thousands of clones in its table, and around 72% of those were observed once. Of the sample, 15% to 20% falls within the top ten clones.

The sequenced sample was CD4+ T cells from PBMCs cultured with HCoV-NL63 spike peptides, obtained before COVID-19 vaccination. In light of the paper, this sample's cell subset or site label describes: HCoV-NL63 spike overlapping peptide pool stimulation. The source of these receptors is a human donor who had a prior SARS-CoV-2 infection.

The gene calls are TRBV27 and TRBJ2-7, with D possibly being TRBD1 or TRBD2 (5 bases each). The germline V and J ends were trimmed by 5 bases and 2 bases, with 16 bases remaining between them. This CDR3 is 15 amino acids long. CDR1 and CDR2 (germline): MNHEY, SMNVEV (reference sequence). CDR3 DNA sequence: TGTGCCAGCAGTCCTCAGGGACCCTTTCCCTACGAGCAGTACTTC. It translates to CASSPQGPFPYEQYF.

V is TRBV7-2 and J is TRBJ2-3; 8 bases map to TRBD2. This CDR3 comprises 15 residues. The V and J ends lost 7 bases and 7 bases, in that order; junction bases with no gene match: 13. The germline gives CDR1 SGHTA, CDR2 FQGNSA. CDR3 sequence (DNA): TGTGCCAGCACCCTAGGGAGCGGGGGAGTGAATACGCAGTATTTT. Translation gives CASTLGSGGVNTQYF. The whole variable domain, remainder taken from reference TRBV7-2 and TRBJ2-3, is GAGVSQSPSNKVTEKGKDVELRCDPISGHTALYWYRQSLGQGLEFLIYFQGNSAPDKSGLPSDRFSAERTGGSVSTLTIQRTQQEDSAVYLCASTLGSGGVNTQYFGPGTRLTVL.

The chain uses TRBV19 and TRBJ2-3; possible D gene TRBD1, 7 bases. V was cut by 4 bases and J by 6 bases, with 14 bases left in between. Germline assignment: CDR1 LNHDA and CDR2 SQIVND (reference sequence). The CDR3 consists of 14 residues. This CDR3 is CASSTPSGGDTQYF. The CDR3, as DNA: TGTGCCAGTAGTACCCCCTCAGGGGGGGATACGCAGTATTTT.

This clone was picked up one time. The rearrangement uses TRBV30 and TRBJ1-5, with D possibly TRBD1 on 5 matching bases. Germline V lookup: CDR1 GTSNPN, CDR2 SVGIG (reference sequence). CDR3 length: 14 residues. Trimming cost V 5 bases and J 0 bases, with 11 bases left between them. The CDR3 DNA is TGTGCCTGGGGGGACGTAAATAGCAATCAGCCCCAGCATTTT. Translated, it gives CAWGDVNSNQPQHF.

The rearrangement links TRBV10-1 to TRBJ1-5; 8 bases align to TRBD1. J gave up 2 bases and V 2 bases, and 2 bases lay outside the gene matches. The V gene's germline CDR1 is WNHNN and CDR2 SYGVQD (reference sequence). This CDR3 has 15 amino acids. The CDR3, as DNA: TGCGCCAGCAGTGAGGAGACAGGGGGCAATCAGCCCCAGCATTTT. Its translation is CASSEETGGNQPQHF.

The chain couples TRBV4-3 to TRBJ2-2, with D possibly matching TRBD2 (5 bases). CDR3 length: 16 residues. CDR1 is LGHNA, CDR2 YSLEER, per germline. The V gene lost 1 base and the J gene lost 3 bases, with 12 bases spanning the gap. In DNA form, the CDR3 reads TGCGCCAGCAGCCAAGGTCGAGGGATGGACACCGGGGAGCTGTTTTTT. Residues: CASSQGRGMDTGELFF.

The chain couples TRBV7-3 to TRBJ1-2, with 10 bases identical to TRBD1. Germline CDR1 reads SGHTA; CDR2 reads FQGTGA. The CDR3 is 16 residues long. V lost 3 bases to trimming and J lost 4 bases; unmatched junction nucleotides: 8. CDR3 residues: CASSFASRDRGYGYTF. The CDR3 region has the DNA TGTGCCAGCAGCTTCGCCAGCCGGGACAGGGGCTATGGCTACACCTTC.

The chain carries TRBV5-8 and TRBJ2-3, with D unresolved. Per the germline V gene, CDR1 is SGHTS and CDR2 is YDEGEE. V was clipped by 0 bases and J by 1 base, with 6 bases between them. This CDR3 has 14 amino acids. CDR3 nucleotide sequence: TGTGCCAGCAGCTTGGACCGGGGCACAGATACGCAGTATTTT. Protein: CASSLDRGTDTQYF.

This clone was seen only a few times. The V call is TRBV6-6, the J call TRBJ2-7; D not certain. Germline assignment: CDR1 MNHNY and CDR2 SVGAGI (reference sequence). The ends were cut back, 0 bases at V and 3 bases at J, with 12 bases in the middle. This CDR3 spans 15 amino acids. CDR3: CASSYSPALSYEQYF. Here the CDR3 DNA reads TGTGCCAGCAGTTACTCACCGGCTTTGAGCTACGAGCAGTACTTC.

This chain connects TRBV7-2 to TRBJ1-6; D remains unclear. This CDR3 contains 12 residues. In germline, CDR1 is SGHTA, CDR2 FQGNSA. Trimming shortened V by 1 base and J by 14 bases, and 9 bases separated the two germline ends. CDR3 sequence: CASSLEAATLHF. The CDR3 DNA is TGTGCCAGCAGCTTAGAGGCCGCCACCCTCCACTTT.

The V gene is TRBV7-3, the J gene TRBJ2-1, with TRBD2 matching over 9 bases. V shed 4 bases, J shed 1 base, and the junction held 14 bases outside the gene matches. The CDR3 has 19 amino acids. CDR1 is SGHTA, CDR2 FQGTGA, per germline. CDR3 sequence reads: CASSSQGGVAGASYNEQFF. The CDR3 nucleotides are TGTGCCAGCAGCTCCCAAGGGGGAGTAGCGGGAGCGTCCTACAATGAGCAGTTCTTC.

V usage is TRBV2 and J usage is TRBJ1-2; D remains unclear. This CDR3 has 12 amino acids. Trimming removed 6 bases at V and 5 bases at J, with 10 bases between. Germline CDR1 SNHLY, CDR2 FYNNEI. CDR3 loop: CASSFVGYGYTF. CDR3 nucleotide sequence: TGTGCCAGCAGCTTTGTGGGGTATGGCTACACCTTC. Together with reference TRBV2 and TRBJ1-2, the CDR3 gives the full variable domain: EPEVTQTPSHQVTQMGQEVILRCVPISNHLYFYWYRQILGQKVEFLVSFYNNEISEKSEIFDDQFSVERPDGSNFTLKIRSTKLEDSAMYFCASSFVGYGYTFGSGTRLTVV.

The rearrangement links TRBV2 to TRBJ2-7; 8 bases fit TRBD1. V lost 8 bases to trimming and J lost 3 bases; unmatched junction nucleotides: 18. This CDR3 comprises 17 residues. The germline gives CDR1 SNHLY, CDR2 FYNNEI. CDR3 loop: CASGSVSQGALSYEQYF. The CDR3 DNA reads TGTGCCAGCGGGAGTGTATCTCAGGGGGCGCTTAGCTACGAGCAGTACTTC.

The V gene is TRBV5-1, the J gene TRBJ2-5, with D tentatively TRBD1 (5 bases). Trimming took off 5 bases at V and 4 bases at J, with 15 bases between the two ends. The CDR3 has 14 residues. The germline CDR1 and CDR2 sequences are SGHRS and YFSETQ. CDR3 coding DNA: TGCGCCAGCAGGAAAGGGGAATTGGGAGAGACCCAGTACTTC. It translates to CASRKGELGETQYF. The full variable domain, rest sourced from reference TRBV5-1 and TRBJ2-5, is KAGVTQTPRYLIKTRGQQVTLSCSPISGHRSVSWYQQTPGQGLQFLFEYFSETQRNKGNFPGRFSGRQFSNSRSEMNVSTLELGDSALYLCASRKGELGETQYFGPGTRLLVL.

The CDR3 DNA sequence: TGTGCCAGCGCAAGGAGGTCTGGAAACACCATATATTTT. It encodes CASARRSGNTIYF. J is TRBJ1-3 and V is TRBV12-3 or TRBV12-4; D unresolved. The CDR3 spans 13 residues. V lost 8 bases and J 1 base, leaving 9 bases between the germline ends.

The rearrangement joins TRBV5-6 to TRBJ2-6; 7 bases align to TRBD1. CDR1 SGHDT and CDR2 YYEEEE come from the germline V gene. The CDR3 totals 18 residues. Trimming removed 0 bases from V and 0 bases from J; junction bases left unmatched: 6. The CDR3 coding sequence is TGTGCCAGCAGCTTGGTAGGGACAGTGCCCTCTGGGGCCAACGTCCTGACTTTC. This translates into CASSLVGTVPSGANVLTF.

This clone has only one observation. CDR3 region: CASSLPSGGTDTQYF. For the CDR3, the DNA is TGTGCCAGCAGCTTGCCTAGCGGGGGCACAGATACGCAGTATTTT. The V and J genes are TRBV11-1 and TRBJ2-3; 9 nucleotides agree with TRBD2. CDR1 and CDR2 from the germline V gene are SGHAT and FQDESV (reference sequence). The trim removed 3 bases at V and 1 base at J, leaving 2 bases unmatched. The CDR3 contains 15 residues. Together with reference TRBV11-1 and TRBJ2-3, the CDR3 gives the full variable domain: EAEVAQSPRYKITEKSQAVAFWCDPISGHATLYWYRQILGQGPELLVQFQDESVVDDSQLPKDRFSAERLKGVDSTLKIQPAELGDSAMYLCASSLPSGGTDTQYFGPGTRLTVL.

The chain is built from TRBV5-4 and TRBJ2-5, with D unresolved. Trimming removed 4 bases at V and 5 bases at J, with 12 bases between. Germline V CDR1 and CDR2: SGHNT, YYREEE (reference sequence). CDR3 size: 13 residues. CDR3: CASSTGSSETQYF. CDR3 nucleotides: TGTGCCAGCAGCACCGGATCGTCGGAGACCCAGTACTTC.